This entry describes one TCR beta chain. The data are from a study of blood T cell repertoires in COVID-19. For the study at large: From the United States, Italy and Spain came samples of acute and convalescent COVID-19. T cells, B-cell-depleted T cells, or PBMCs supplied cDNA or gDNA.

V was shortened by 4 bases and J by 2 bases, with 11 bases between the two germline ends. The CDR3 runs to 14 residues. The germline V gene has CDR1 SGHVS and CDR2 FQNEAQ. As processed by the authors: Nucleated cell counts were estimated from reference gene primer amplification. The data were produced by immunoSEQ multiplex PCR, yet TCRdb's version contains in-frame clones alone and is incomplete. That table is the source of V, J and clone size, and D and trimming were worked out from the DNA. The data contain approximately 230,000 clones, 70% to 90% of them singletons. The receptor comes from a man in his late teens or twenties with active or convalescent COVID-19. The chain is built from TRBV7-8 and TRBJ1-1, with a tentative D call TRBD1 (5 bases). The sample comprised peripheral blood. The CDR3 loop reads CASSSGLVNTEAFF. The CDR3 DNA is TGTGCCAGCAGCTCAGGGCTCGTAAACACTGAAGCTTTCTTT.